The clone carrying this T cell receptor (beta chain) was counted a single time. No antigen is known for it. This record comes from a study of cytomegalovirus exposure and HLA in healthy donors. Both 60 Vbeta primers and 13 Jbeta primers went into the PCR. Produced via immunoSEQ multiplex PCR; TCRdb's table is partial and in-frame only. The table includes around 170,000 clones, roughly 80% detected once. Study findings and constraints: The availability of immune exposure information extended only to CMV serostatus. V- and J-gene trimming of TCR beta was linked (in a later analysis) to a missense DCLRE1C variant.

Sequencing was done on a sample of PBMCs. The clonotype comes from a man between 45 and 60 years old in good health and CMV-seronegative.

CDR3: CASSGSGDYNEQFF. Here the CDR3 DNA reads TGTGCCAGCAGCGGTAGCGGGGACTACAATGAGCAGTTCTTC. V is TRBV7-9 and J is TRBJ2-1, with TRBD2 identical over 8 bases. Unmatched junction bases numbered 3, after V lost 5 bases and J lost 3 bases. The CDR3 is 14 amino acids. Germline lookup yields CDR1 SEHNR and CDR2 FQNEAQ (reference sequence).